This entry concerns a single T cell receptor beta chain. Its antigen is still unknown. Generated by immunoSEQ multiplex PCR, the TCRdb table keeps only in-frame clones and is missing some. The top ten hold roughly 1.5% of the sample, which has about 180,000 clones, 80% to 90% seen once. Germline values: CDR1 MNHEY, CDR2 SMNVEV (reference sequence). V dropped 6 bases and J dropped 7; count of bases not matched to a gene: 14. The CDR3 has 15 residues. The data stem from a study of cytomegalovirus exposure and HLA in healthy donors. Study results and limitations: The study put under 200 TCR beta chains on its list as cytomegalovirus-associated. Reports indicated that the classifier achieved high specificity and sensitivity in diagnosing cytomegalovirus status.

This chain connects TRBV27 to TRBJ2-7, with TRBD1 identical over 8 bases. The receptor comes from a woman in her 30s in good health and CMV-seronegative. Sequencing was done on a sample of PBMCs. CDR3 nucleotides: TGTGCCAGCAGCCCTTACCCAGGGGGCGCAGAAGAGCAGTACTTC. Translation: CASSPYPGGAEEQYF.